This T cell receptor (beta chain) was found in a study of blood T cell repertoires in COVID-19. At the level of the study: Material from acute and convalescent COVID-19 was sourced from the United States, Italy and Spain. Sample material is recorded as cDNA or gDNA derived from T cells, B-cell-depleted T cells, or PBMCs.

The CDR3 is made up of 16 amino acids. The germline V gene encodes CDR1 LGHNT and CDR2 FRNRAP. The V gene end was trimmed by 3 bases and the J gene end by 6 bases; junction bases not matched to a gene: 9. As originally analysed: Reference gene primer amplification gave nucleated cell count estimates. Repertoires were generated with immunoSEQ multiplex PCR, while TCRdb's copy carries only in-frame clones and drops some. That table supplies the V and J calls and clone size; D and trimming were determined from the DNA. The sample carries fewer than 250,000 clones, approximately 78% recorded once. This receptor was taken from a woman between 35 and 50 years old with acute or convalescent COVID-19. The sequenced sample was peripheral blood. V usage is TRBV12-5 and J usage is TRBJ2-2; 8 bases agree with TRBD1. The chain's CDR3 is CASGFGTGGSAGELFF. CDR3 bases: TGTGCTAGTGGTTTTGGAACAGGGGGTTCGGCCGGGGAGCTGTTTTTT.